The 9 T cell receptor beta chains below were found in one sample sequenced in a study of blood T cell repertoires in COVID-19. Libraries were prepared by immunoSEQ multiplex PCR; TCRdb keeps only in-frame clonotypes and omits some of them. This table has 55,000 to 90,000 clones, approximately 77% appearing once. Sequencing was performed on peripheral blood. These receptors originate from a woman aged 65 to 85 with acute or convalescent COVID-19.

The chain combines TRBV21-1 with TRBJ1-4. TRBV21-1 is listed as a pseudogene. The CDR3 runs to 11 residues. CDR3 protein: CASSAKEKLFF. The CDR3 DNA reads as TGTGCCAGCAGCGCGAAGGAAAAACTGTTTTTT.

In its sample, this clone ranks as medium-sized (0.01 to 0.1%). The V gene is TRBV29-1, the J gene TRBJ2-1, with no clear D. Between the trimmed V and J ends, which lost 4 bases and 6 bases, there was a span of 10 bases. Per germline, CDR1 SQVTM and CDR2 ANQGSEA. The CDR3 runs 12 residues. The CDR3 reads CSVAPLANEQFF. CDR3 DNA: TGCAGCGTTGCGCCATTGGCCAATGAGCAGTTCTTC.

The V call is TRBV3-1 (or the pseudogene TRBV3-2), the J call TRBJ1-1, with D possibly matching TRBD1 (5 bases). CDR3 size: 14 residues. Germline V CDR1 and CDR2: LGHDT, YNNKEL (reference sequence). V shed 8 bases and J shed 7 bases, with 20 bases lying between them. CDR3 residues: CASRPSDKFLEAFF. For the CDR3, the DNA is TGTGCCAGCCGGCCCTCGGACAAGTTCCTTGAAGCTTTCTTT.

The V call is TRBV27, the J call TRBJ1-5, with 8 bases identical to TRBD1. The trim removed 6 bases at V and 4 bases at J, leaving 2 bases unmatched. This CDR3 comprises 13 residues. Germline loops: CDR1 MNHEY, CDR2 SMNVEV (reference sequence). CDR3 protein: CASRGQENQPQHF. The CDR3 nucleotides read TGTGCCAGCAGGGGACAGGAGAATCAGCCCCAGCATTTT.

V is TRBV7-9 and J is TRBJ2-6; D is uncertain. Per the germline V gene, CDR1 is SEHNR and CDR2 is FQNEAQ (reference sequence). This CDR3 has 15 residues. Trimming shortened V by 5 bases and J by 1 base, and 9 bases separated the two germline ends. The CDR3 bases are TGTGCCAGCAGCCATTACACATCTGGGGCCAACGTCCTGACTTTC. Encoded protein: CASSHYTSGANVLTF.

Written as DNA, the CDR3 is TGTGCCAGTTCTCCGACGGGTACCTTCCAAGATACGCAGTATTTT. Its protein product is CASSPTGTFQDTQYF. The gene calls are TRBV28 and TRBJ2-3; D unclear. V lost 9 bases and J 5 bases, leaving 21 bases between the germline ends. This CDR3 spans 15 amino acids. In germline, CDR1 is MDHEN, CDR2 SYDVKM.

This chain's CDR3 is CASSSRPPGLDEKLFF. The CDR3, as DNA: TGTGCCAGCAGCTCGCGCCCCCCGGGGTTGGATGAAAAACTGTTTTTT. The chain uses TRBV7-2 and TRBJ1-4, with D hard to call. Trimming shortened V by 4 bases and J by 6 bases, and 18 bases separated the two germline ends. Germline V CDR1 and CDR2: SGHTA, FQGNSA. The CDR3 spans 16 residues.

This chain joins TRBV29-1 and TRBJ2-5; TRBD1 is a possible D gene (5 bases). The CDR3 runs 13 residues. CDR1 and CDR2 from the germline V gene are SQVTM and ANQGSEA. Trimming left V 7 bases short and J 5 bases short, with 17 bases between. The chain's CDR3 is CSAKPQGPETQYF. CDR3 nucleotide sequence: TGCAGCGCCAAGCCCCAGGGTCCGGAGACCCAGTACTTC.

This clone has just one count. The V call is TRBV28, the J call TRBJ2-7, with D possibly being TRBD1 (6 bases). Germline lookup yields CDR1 MDHEN and CDR2 SYDVKM. Trimming took 5 bases from V and 3 from J, leaving 29 bases between them. This CDR3 contains 19 residues. For the CDR3, the DNA is TGTGCCAGCAGTCTAGGGACAATTGGGCAGCCCTTCAAGTACTACGAGCAGTACTTC. Translating it yields CASSLGTIGQPFKYYEQYF.